The present entry profiles one T cell receptor beta chain with its context. The antigen is unknown. The record originates from a study of cytomegalovirus exposure and HLA in healthy donors. Germline CDR1 reads SGHRS; CDR2 reads YFSETQ. The trim removed 4 bases at V and 4 bases at J, leaving 4 bases unmatched. The CDR3 is made up of 14 amino acids. Study-level points and caveats: Most CMV-associated TCR beta chains were later found to appear HLA-restricted.

Primers for the PCR totalled 60 Vbeta and 13 Jbeta. The method was immunoSEQ multiplex PCR; TCRdb's version includes in-frame clones alone and lacks a portion of them. The table includes roughly 240,000 clones, roughly 81% detected once. The TCR originated in a girl aged 2 to 10 in good health and CMV-seronegative. V and J are TRBV5-1 and TRBJ2-3, with TRBD2 identical over 9 bases. The sample was PBMCs. The CDR3 protein is CASSVSGSSDTQYF. CDR3 coding DNA: TGCGCCAGCAGCGTTAGCGGGAGCTCAGATACGCAGTATTTT.